The 2 T cell receptor beta chains below come from one sample, sequenced in a study of T cells in Graves' hyperthyroidism and ophthalmopathy. RNA transcripts yielded amplified TCR beta CDR3 regions. Primed by the HTBI set, a first-round RT-PCR was run on the TCR CDR3. TCRdb called the multiplex PCR reads again in MiXCR, with one record for every CDR3 protein. The data show roughly 740,000 distinct CDR3 sequences, about 16% seen once. Sample: blood. These receptors were collected from a man aged 18 to 35 with Graves' hyperthyroidism.

This chain links TRBV6-1 with TRBJ2-2; 9 bases are a match to TRBD2. V lost 4 bases and J lost 0; bases outside the gene matches: 12. The CDR3 extends over 19 amino acids. Germline CDR1 MNHNS, CDR2 SASEGT. The CDR3 loop is CASSVTGLARTTNTGELFF. In DNA form, the CDR3 reads TGTGCCAGCAGTGTGACCGGACTAGCGCGAACCACGAACACCGGGGAGCTGTTTTTT.

This clonotype has a handful of counts. This CDR3 is CASSLSWVTTEAFF. CDR3 sequence (DNA): TGTGCCAGCAGCTTAAGTTGGGTCACCACTGAAGCTTTCTTT. This chain joins TRBV11-2 and TRBJ1-1, with no clear D. Trimming left V 2 bases short and J 4 bases short, with 11 bases between. CDR1 SGHAT and CDR2 FQNNGV come from the germline V gene. The CDR3 spans 14 residues.